These T cell receptor beta chains were read from a single sample in a study of blood T cell repertoires in COVID-19. Here immunoSEQ multiplex PCR was the method, and the copy in TCRdb shows in-frame clones only, minus some. This sample has about 90,000 clones, with 70% to 90% found just once. The material sequenced was peripheral blood. The receptors were sampled from an elderly man with active or convalescent COVID-19. The CDR3 runs from the conserved cysteine through the conserved F or W. A D gene is named only where the DNA matches it firmly. Size is stated for part of the rows, as once, few or many counts, or as a class when the clone is expanded.

D gene	J gene	clone size	V gene	CDR3 length	CDR3 DNA	CDR3 protein
.	TRBJ2-3	.	TRBV24-1	15	TGTGCCACCAGTGATTTTGGCTCTAGCACAGATACGCAGTATTTT	CATSDFGSSTDTQYF
.	TRBJ2-1	.	TRBV4-1	17	TGCGCCAGCAGCCAGGATTTACAGGGTCGGGGGGACAATGAGCAGTTCTTC	CASSQDLQGRGDNEQFF
TRBD1	TRBJ2-7	.	TRBV4-1	15	TGCGCCAGCAGACCGGTTGCGACAGGGGGCTACGAGCAGTACTTC	CASRPVATGGYEQYF
.	TRBJ1-4	.	TRBV11-2	15	TGTGCCAGCAGCTTAGGCTCCGGGTATAGGGAAAAACTGTTTTTT	CASSLGSGYREKLFF
TRBD1	TRBJ2-7	.	TRBV19	16	TGTGCCAGTAGTACCAGATCCGGGACAGGGATGGGCGAGCAGTACTTC	CASSTRSGTGMGEQYF
TRBD2	TRBJ2-1	.	TRBV5-4	18	TGTGCCAGCAGCCCGGGGACTAGCGGGGGTGGCTCCTACAATGAGCAGTTCTTC	CASSPGTSGGGSYNEQFF
TRBD2	TRBJ2-3	.	TRBV5-1	19	TGCGCCAGCAGCTTGGCCGGACTAGCGGGAACGTTTAGCACAGATACGCAGTATTTT	CASSLAGLAGTFSTDTQYF
.	TRBJ1-2	.	TRBV19	15	TGTGCCAGTAGTATAGTTCCAGGGGCGAACTATGGCTACACCTTC	CASSIVPGANYGYTF
TRBD1	TRBJ1-2	.	TRBV27	14	TGTGCCAGCAGTCGGACAGGGGGTCGTAATGGCTACACCTTC	CASSRTGGRNGYTF
.	TRBJ1-5	.	TRBV6-1	16	TGTGCCAGCAGTGAAGCCGGGGGATATAGCAATCAGCCCCAGCATTTT	CASSEAGGYSNQPQHF
TRBD2	TRBJ2-2	.	TRBV29-1	14	TGCAGAGGACTAGCGGGAGTAGTTACCGGGGAGCTGTTTTTT	CRGLAGVVTGELFF
.	TRBJ2-2	.	TRBV3-1/TRBV3-2	15	TGTGCCAGCAGCTTCAATCGGGCGGGCACCGGGGAGCTGTTTTTT	CASSFNRAGTGELFF
.	TRBJ2-1	.	TRBV27	14	TGTGCCAGCTCGAGGGGGGGGGCCTACAATGAGCAGTTCTTC	CASSRGGAYNEQFF
TRBD1	TRBJ1-3	.	TRBV18	16	TGTGCCAGCTCGCCCGAACCGCCCGGGACAGTAAACACCATATATTTT	CASSPEPPGTVNTIYF
TRBD2	TRBJ2-3	.	TRBV7-6	19	TGTGCCAGCAGCCGTAGGATCCTAGCGGGAGGGCGGAGCACAGATACGCAGTATTTT	CASSRRILAGGRSTDTQYF
.	TRBJ2-1	.	TRBV11-1	14	TGTGCCAGCAGGTTCCAGACAGGTAACAATGAGCAGTTCTTC	CASRFQTGNNEQFF
TRBD1	TRBJ1-6	.	TRBV19	15	TGTGCCAGTAGGCAAGACAGGGGTGGAAATTCACCCCTCCACTTT	CASRQDRGGNSPLHF
TRBD1	TRBJ1-4	few	TRBV2	15	TGTGCCAGCAGTGTAGACAGGGGAACTAATGAAAAACTGTTTTTT	CASSVDRGTNEKLFF
TRBD1	TRBJ2-7	.	TRBV27	16	TGTGCCAGCAGTTTAGGTCAGGGGACAGGGGACTACGAGCAGTACTTC	CASSLGQGTGDYEQYF
TRBD1	TRBJ2-7	.	TRBV5-1	16	TGCGCCAGCAGCTTGGGAGGGGGCGCGTTCTCCTACGAGCAGTACTTC	CASSLGGGAFSYEQYF
.	TRBJ2-7	.	TRBV5-5	14	TGTGCCAGCAGCACCGCGCCCGGCGTCGGGGAGCAGTACTTC	CASSTAPGVGEQYF
.	TRBJ1-2	.	TRBV19	16	TGTGCCAGTAGTAACGCGGAGGGACGGAACAACTATGGCTACACCTTC	CASSNAEGRNNYGYTF
.	TRBJ1-2	few	TRBV24-1	14	TGTGCCACCAGTGCCGCCGACAGGCTCGGGGGCTACACCTTC	CATSAADRLGGYTF
TRBD2	TRBJ2-7	.	TRBV7-9	16	TGTGCCAGCAGTTCGATGGGACTAGCGGGAGCGAACGAGCAGTACTTC	CASSSMGLAGANEQYF
.	TRBJ2-1	.	TRBV4-2	16	TGTGCCAGCAGCCAGGGGGTGGGGGGATCCTACAATGAGCAGTTCTTC	CASSQGVGGSYNEQFF
.	TRBJ2-5	.	TRBV5-8	16	TGTGCCAGCAGCTCGGACGGGGACACGGGGGGTTTGACCCAGTACTTC	CASSSDGDTGGLTQYF
TRBD1	TRBJ2-7	.	TRBV7-3	15	TGTGCCAGCAGCTTAAGGAGGACAGGGTATAACGAGCAGTACTTC	CASSLRRTGYNEQYF
TRBD2	TRBJ2-7	.	TRBV19	15	TGTGCCAGTAGTATTCTAGCGGGTAGCTCCTACGAGCAGTACTTC	CASSILAGSSYEQYF
.	TRBJ2-7	few	TRBV4-3	13	TGCGCCAGCAGCCAAGGACAGACCTACGAGCAGTACTTC	CASSQGQTYEQYF
.	TRBJ1-5	.	TRBV4-2	15	TGTGCCAGCAGCCAAGAGAGGTATAGCAATCAGCCCCAGCATTTT	CASSQERYSNQPQHF
.	TRBJ1-1	.	TRBV30	13	TGTGCCTGGAGTGTACGGGGTGGGACTGAAGCTTTCTTT	CAWSVRGGTEAFF
TRBD1	TRBJ1-2	.	TRBV2	14	TGTGCCAGCAGTGGGGGTGCAGGGGGCCATGGCTACACCTTC	CASSGGAGGHGYTF
.	TRBJ2-1	.	TRBV7-2	13	TGTGCCAGCAGCTTAAACCTTGGCTGGGAGCAGTTCTTC	CASSLNLGWEQFF
TRBD2	TRBJ2-2	.	TRBV2	15	TGTGCCAGCAGTCCGACTAGCGTTAACACCGGGGAGCTGTTTTTT	CASSPTSVNTGELFF
TRBD2	TRBJ2-1	.	TRBV19	14	TGTGCGACTAGCGGGAGTGGGGCCTACAATGAGCAGTTCTTC	CATSGSGAYNEQFF
.	TRBJ2-3	.	TRBV12-5	12	TGTGCTAGTGCAGGGCCAGCCGATACGCAGTATTTT	CASAGPADTQYF
.	TRBJ2-1	.	TRBV7-2	15	TGTGCCAGCAGCCGGCGAAGACAGTGGGACAATGAGCAGTTCTTC	CASSRRRQWDNEQFF
TRBD1	TRBJ2-2	.	TRBV4-3	14	TGCGCCAGCAGCCACGTGACAGGGCGCGGGGAGCTGTTTTTT	CASSHVTGRGELFF
.	TRBJ2-7	.	TRBV3-1/TRBV3-2	13	TGTGCCAGCAGCCAAGGAGGGGGCTACGAGCAGTACTTC	CASSQGGGYEQYF
TRBD2	TRBJ2-3	.	TRBV9	16	TGTGCCAGCAGCGTAGGACTAGCGGGAGAAGGTGATACGCAGTATTTT	CASSVGLAGEGDTQYF
.	TRBJ1-3	.	TRBV7-2	15	TGTGCCAGCAGCTTAAAAGGGGCACAAGGAAACACCATATATTTT	CASSLKGAQGNTIYF
.	TRBJ2-5	.	TRBV5-6	16	TGTGCCAGCAGCTCGATGCTAGCAGCCCTCCAAGAGACCCAGTACTTC	CASSSMLAALQETQYF
.	TRBJ2-7	.	TRBV27	14	TGTGCCAGCAGCTCCGCGGCCTCTGTATACGAGCAGTACTTC	CASSSAASVYEQYF
TRBD1	TRBJ2-1	.	TRBV24-1	15	TGTGCCACCAGCGAGCGGGACAGGGGCTACAATGAGCAGTTCTTC	CATSERDRGYNEQFF
TRBD1	TRBJ2-5	.	TRBV5-1	15	TGCGCCAGCAGCTTGGTTACAGGGGGGCAAGAGACCCAGTACTTC	CASSLVTGGQETQYF
.	TRBJ1-1	.	TRBV5-1	17	TGCGCCAGCAGCTTGACGGGGGATTTAAGCTCGAACACTGAAGCTTTCTTT	CASSLTGDLSSNTEAFF
TRBD1	TRBJ1-2	.	TRBV3-1/TRBV3-2	13	TGTGCCAGCAGCCAAGCGACAGGGAGTGGCTACACCTTC	CASSQATGSGYTF
.	TRBJ1-1	.	TRBV28	13	TGTGCCAGCACCGATCAGGGGAAAACTGAAGCTTTCTTT	CASTDQGKTEAFF
.	TRBJ2-7	.	TRBV15	15	TGTGCCACCACCCCTCACGGGGGGCCGAGCTACGAGCAGTACTTC	CATTPHGGPSYEQYF
.	TRBJ1-2	.	TRBV14	13	TGTGCCAGCAGCAGGAGGTTGAACTATGGCTACACCTTC	CASSRRLNYGYTF
TRBD2	TRBJ2-3	.	TRBV5-5	16	TGTGCCAGCAGCATAGCGGGACTTCTTAGCACAGATACGCAGTATTTT	CASSIAGLLSTDTQYF
.	TRBJ2-7	few	TRBV7-2	15	TGTGCCAGCAGCAGACAGGCGGGCTCTTCCTACGAGCAGTACTTC	CASSRQAGSSYEQYF
.	TRBJ2-3	.	TRBV2	15	TGTGCCAGCACCGAAGGAGGGCAGCGCACAGATACGCAGTATTTT	CASTEGGQRTDTQYF
.	TRBJ2-1	.	TRBV27	17	TGTGCCAGCAGTTTATGGGGCGGGACGAGCTCCTACAATGAGCAGTTCTTC	CASSLWGGTSSYNEQFF
.	TRBJ1-1	.	TRBV18	14	TGTGCCAGCTCACGAAACGGACAGAACACTGAAGCTTTCTTT	CASSRNGQNTEAFF
.	TRBJ2-1	.	TRBV28	13	TGTGCCACCCGAAGGAGGGGATACAATGAGCAGTTCTTC	CATRRRGYNEQFF
TRBD2	TRBJ2-1	.	TRBV7-2	16	TGTGCCAGCAGCTCCCCGACTAGCCCCTCCTACAATGAGCAGTTCTTC	CASSSPTSPSYNEQFF
TRBD1	TRBJ1-6	.	TRBV25-1	14	TGTGCCAGCAGCCCCCCGCAGGGGGCCTCACCCCTCCACTTT	CASSPPQGASPLHF